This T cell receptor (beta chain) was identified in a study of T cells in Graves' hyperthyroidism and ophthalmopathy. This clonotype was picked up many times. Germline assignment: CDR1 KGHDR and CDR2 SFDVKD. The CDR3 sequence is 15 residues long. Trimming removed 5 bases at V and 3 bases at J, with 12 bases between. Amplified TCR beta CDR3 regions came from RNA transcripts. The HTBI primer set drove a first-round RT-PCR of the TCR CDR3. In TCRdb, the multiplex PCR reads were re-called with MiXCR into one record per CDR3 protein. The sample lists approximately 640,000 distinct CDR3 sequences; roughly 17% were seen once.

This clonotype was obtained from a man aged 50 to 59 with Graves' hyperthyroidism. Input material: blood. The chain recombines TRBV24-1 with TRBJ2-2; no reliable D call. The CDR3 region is CATSAKHSYTGELFF. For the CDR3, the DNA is TGTGCCACCAGTGCGAAACACAGCTACACCGGGGAGCTGTTTTTT.